The TCR beta chain under discussion was sequenced for a study of circulating tumor DNA in untreated peripheral T-cell lymphoma. The tumor tissue sample was taken at baseline before any treatment. Germline CDR1 is KGHSH and CDR2 is LQKENI. The CDR3 spans 13 residues. V was shortened by 3 bases and J by 9 bases, with 11 bases between the two germline ends. Some clones are missing from TCRdb's copy, which holds only in-frame ones; the method was immunoSEQ multiplex PCR. The data hold thousands of clones, with approximately 70% observed a single time. The chain links TRBV18 to TRBJ2-2; D gene uncertain. Sample: tumor tissue. This receptor was obtained from a human donor with peripheral T-cell lymphoma. In DNA form, the CDR3 reads TGTGCCAGCTCACCGGATGGGCACCGGGAGCTGTTTTTT. Translating it yields CASSPDGHRELFF.